The clone carrying this T cell receptor (beta chain) has more than one count but fewer than ten. Antigen unknown. TCRdb analysed the 5' RACE reads with MiXCR anew, one entry per CDR3 protein. The sample has roughly 440,000 distinct CDR3 sequences; under 20% are singletons. V was shortened by 3 bases and J by 0 bases, with 6 bases between the two germline ends. CDR3 length equals 15 residues. In germline, CDR1 is MDHEN, CDR2 SYDVKM. This sample is part of a study of CD8 T cells in ankylosing spondylitis. Findings and caveats of the study: A TCR beta motif of roughly 8 highly homologous variants appeared characteristic of ankylosing spondylitis blood.

Material for sequencing was blood, either unsorted or a sorted T cell fraction (not recorded which). This chain connects TRBV28 to TRBJ2-6; D unresolved. The TCR was taken from a male donor with ankylosing spondylitis. CDR3: CASSFDASGANVLTF. The DNA for the CDR3 is TGTGCCAGCAGTTTCGATGCCTCTGGGGCCAACGTCCTGACTTTC.